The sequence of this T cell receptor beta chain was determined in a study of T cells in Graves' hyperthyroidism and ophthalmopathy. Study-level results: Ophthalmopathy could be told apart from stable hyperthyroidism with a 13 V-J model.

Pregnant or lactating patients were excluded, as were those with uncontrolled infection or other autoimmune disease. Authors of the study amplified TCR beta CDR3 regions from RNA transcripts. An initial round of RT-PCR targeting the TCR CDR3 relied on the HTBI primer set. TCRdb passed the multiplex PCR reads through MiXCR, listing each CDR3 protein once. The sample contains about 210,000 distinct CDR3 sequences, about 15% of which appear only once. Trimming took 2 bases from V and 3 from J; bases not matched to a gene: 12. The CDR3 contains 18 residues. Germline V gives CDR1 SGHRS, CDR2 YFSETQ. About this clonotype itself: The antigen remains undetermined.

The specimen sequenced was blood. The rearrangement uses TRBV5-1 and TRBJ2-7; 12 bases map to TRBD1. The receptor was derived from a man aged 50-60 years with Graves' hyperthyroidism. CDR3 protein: CASSLERPGTGGSYEQYF. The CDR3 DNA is TGCGCCAGCAGCTTAGAACGTCCCGGGACAGGGGGCAGCTACGAGCAGTACTTC.